These T cell receptor beta chains were read from a single sample in a study of blood T cell repertoires in COVID-19. The method was immunoSEQ multiplex PCR; TCRdb's version includes in-frame clones alone and lacks a portion of them. This sample has 200,000 to 250,000 clones; 70% to 90% occur once, and the top ten carry just over 3%. Specimen: peripheral blood. These receptors were taken from a woman aged 25 to 45 who had recovered from COVID-19. Both conserved end residues are part of each CDR3. A D gene is named only where the DNA matches it firmly. Some rows mark clone size as missing; the rest say once, few, many or name a class of expanded clone.

TRBJ2-1 - TRBV9 TRBD2 TGTGCCAGCAGCGTAGTGGGGGGGAGCTCCTACAATGAGCAGTTCTTC CASSVVGGSSYNEQFF
TRBJ2-5 - TRBV27 TRBD1 TGTGCCAGCAGTTTATCGGCGACAGGGGTGGAGACCCAGTACTTC CASSLSATGVETQYF
TRBJ1-1 - TRBV7-2 TRBD1 TGTGCCAGCAGCTACGGACGGGACAGGGGGATACTGAACACTGAAGCTTTCTTT CASSYGRDRGILNTEAFF
TRBJ2-7 - TRBV7-9 TRBD2 TGTGCCAGCAGCTTCAACCCGGGGGGGCGGTCCTACGAGCAGTACTTC CASSFNPGGRSYEQYF
TRBJ2-1 - TRBV2 TRBD2 TGTGCCAGCAGCGGACTAGCGGGGGGCAATGAGCAGTTCTTC CASSGLAGGNEQFF
TRBJ2-5 - TRBV4-3 - TGCGCCAGCAGCCAAGAACCTAGGGAGACCCAGTACTTC CASSQEPRETQYF
TRBJ2-2 - TRBV7-7 - TGTGCCAGCAGCTCGATTAGGGGCGCCGGGGAGCTGTTTTTT CASSSIRGAGELFF
TRBJ2-7 - TRBV5-4 - TGTGCCAGCAGCTTGGTTTTCCGGGGGGCGTCTTATGAGCAGTACTTC CASSLVFRGASYEQYF
TRBJ1-2 - TRBV5-1 - TGCGCCAGCAGCTTACCCCCCCTCAGGGCTGGGTATGGCTACACCTTC CASSLPPLRAGYGYTF
TRBJ2-4 - TRBV7-6 - TGTGCCAGCAGCTGGGGTTCGGGGAACATTCAGTACTTC CASSWGSGNIQYF
TRBJ2-3 - TRBV19 TRBD2 TGTGCCAGTAGTGTCCTTCCGGGTAGCGGGGGCCCAGATACGCAGTATTTT CASSVLPGSGGPDTQYF
TRBJ2-7 - TRBV27 TRBD1 TGTGCCAGCAGGCTCCTTGGACAGGGCAGGGAGCAGTACTTC CASRLLGQGREQYF
TRBJ1-1 - TRBV18 TRBD1 TGTGCCAGCTCTCCCGGACAGGGGAACACTGAAGCTTTCTTT CASSPGQGNTEAFF
TRBJ2-3 - TRBV18 - TGTGCCAGCTCACCAAACCGGGGAGATACGCAGTATTTT CASSPNRGDTQYF
TRBJ2-7 - TRBV11-1 TRBD1 TGTGCCAGCAGCTTGAAACCGGACAGGCCGTACGAGCAGTACTTC CASSLKPDRPYEQYF
TRBJ1-1 - TRBV14 TRBD1 TGTGCCAGCAGCCAACAAGGGCAAGGGGGCTACACTGAAGCTTTCTTT CASSQQGQGGYTEAFF
TRBJ1-2 - TRBV6-1 - TGTGCCAGCAGTGATCACCCAGGGTCCAGCTATGGCTACACCTTC CASSDHPGSSYGYTF
TRBJ2-5 - TRBV18 TRBD1 TGTGCCAGCTCACCGCTGGACAGGGCAGGAGAGACCCAGTACTTC CASSPLDRAGETQYF
TRBJ2-7 - TRBV10-3 - TGTGCCATCAGTGGACAGGAGAGCTCCTACGAGCAGTACTTC CAISGQESSYEQYF
TRBJ2-3 once TRBV4-2 TRBD2 TGTGCCAGCAGCCAAGAGCCAGCGGGGGGGGTTCAACTCACAGATACGCAGTATTTT CASSQEPAGGVQLTDTQYF
TRBJ2-7 - TRBV6-2/TRBV6-3 TRBD1 TGTGCCAGCAGTTCCCACAAATGGCGGGACAGGGATAACGAGCAGTACTTC CASSSHKWRDRDNEQYF
TRBJ1-5 few TRBV7-9 TRBD1 TGTGCCAGCGCCCACACCACCGGGACAGGCAATCAGCCCCAGCATTTT CASAHTTGTGNQPQHF
TRBJ2-3 - TRBV3-1/TRBV3-2 TRBD2 TGTGCCAGCAGCCAAGTCCGAAGCGGGGGGCCAGATACGCAGTATTTT CASSQVRSGGPDTQYF
TRBJ1-1 - TRBV5-1 - TGCGCCAGCTCCCCCCTCCCCACAGGATCCCTGAACACTGAAGCTTTCTTT CASSPLPTGSLNTEAFF
TRBJ2-7 - TRBV4-1 - TGCGCCAGCAGCCCCCGAGAGGGTAGCCCCTACGAGCAGTACTTC CASSPREGSPYEQYF
TRBJ1-1 - TRBV7-9 - TGTGCCAGCACTCAGAGGAGCACTGAAGCTTTCTTT CASTQRSTEAFF
TRBJ2-1 - TRBV3-1/TRBV3-2 - TGTGCCAGCAGCCACGGGGGGCCGATAAATGAGCAGTTCTTC CASSHGGPINEQFF
TRBJ1-3 - TRBV10-1 - TGCGCCAGCATCACGACAGCGCAGGGGCTCTCTGGAAACACCATATATTTT CASITTAQGLSGNTIYF
TRBJ2-5 - TRBV9 TRBD2 TGTGCCAGCAGCGTAGGCGGGGGGGCCAGTGAGACCCAGTACTTC CASSVGGGASETQYF
TRBJ2-5 - TRBV2 - TGTGCCAGCAGACAGAGCACAGGGTCCGAGACCCAGTACTTC CASRQSTGSETQYF
TRBJ1-6 - TRBV6-5 TRBD1 TGTGCCAGCAGTTACGGGCTGAGCAGGGGGAGTTCACCCCTCCACTTT CASSYGLSRGSSPLHF
TRBJ2-7 - TRBV18 - TGTGCCAGCTCACCATTGCCAGGGGCCAACTACGAGCAGTACTTC CASSPLPGANYEQYF
TRBJ2-1 - TRBV5-4 TRBD1 TGTGCCAGCAGCCAGGACAGGGGCCCCTACAATGAGCAGTTCTTC CASSQDRGPYNEQFF
TRBJ2-3 - TRBV6-1 TRBD1 TGTGCCAGCAGTGAAGCTCCCGGGACAGGCACAGATACGCAGTATTTT CASSEAPGTGTDTQYF
TRBJ1-5 - TRBV19 TRBD1 TGTGCCAGTAGTAACGACAGGGGGCTCAATCAGCCCCAGCATTTT CASSNDRGLNQPQHF
TRBJ1-1 - TRBV29-1 - TGCAGCGTTGTTGTTGAGTTCTCGGACACTGAAGCTTTCTTT CSVVVEFSDTEAFF
TRBJ2-2 - TRBV19 TRBD1 TGTGCCACCGGGACAGGGAACACCGGGGAGCTGTTTTTT CATGTGNTGELFF
TRBJ2-3 few TRBV20-1 - TGCAGTGCTAGTCGCGGGGATACGCAGTATTTT CSASRGDTQYF
TRBJ1-2 - TRBV12-3/TRBV12-4 - TGTGCCAGCAGGGAGGGAGTTAACTATGGCTACACCTTC CASREGVNYGYTF
TRBJ1-1 - TRBV27 - TGTGCCAGCAGTTGGGGGGGTGGGTTTGGCGTGGAAGCTTTCTTT CASSWGGGFGVEAFF
TRBJ2-7 - TRBV7-6 TRBD1 TGTGCCAGCAGTCCGAGGACAGGGATTAATCTCTACGAGCAGTACTTC CASSPRTGINLYEQYF
TRBJ2-2 - TRBV4-1 - TGCGCCAGCAGCCAACCGGGCCGGGGGTCCGGGGAGCTGTTTTTT CASSQPGRGSGELFF
TRBJ1-2 once TRBV7-2 - TGTGCCAGCAGCGACGGGTTGGCAGGGAATGGCTATGGCTACACCTTC CASSDGLAGNGYGYTF
TRBJ2-1 - TRBV7-2 TRBD1 TGTGCCAGCAGCTTTATTGGACAGGGATACAATGAGCAGTTCTTC CASSFIGQGYNEQFF
TRBJ1-1 - TRBV4-1 TRBD1 TGCGCCAGCAGCCAAGACATCGGGACAGGGGCCATGAACACTGAAGCTTTCTTT CASSQDIGTGAMNTEAFF
TRBJ2-1 - TRBV6-5 - TGTGCCAGCAGTTACTCGAACGCAGGGACTTACAATGAGCAGTTCTTC CASSYSNAGTYNEQFF
TRBJ2-7 - TRBV27 - TGTGCCAGCAGTTTAAACCCCAGCTACGAGCAGTACTTC CASSLNPSYEQYF
TRBJ2-5 - TRBV29-1 TRBD1 TGCAGCGTTGAAACAGGGGGTTGGGAGACCCAGTACTTC CSVETGGWETQYF
TRBJ1-1 - TRBV19 TRBD1 TGTGCCAGTTCCTCACCCCCCGGGACAGGGAAAGCGACGGCTGAAGCTTTCTTT CASSSPPGTGKATAEAFF
TRBJ1-2 - TRBV29-1 - TGCAGCGTTGGTGGGGGGGGCTATGGCTACACCTTC CSVGGGGYGYTF
TRBJ1-6 - TRBV4-1 - TGCGCCAGCAGCCAAGGACAGATTAATTCACCCCTCCACTTT CASSQGQINSPLHF
TRBJ2-3 once TRBV6-1 TRBD2 TGTGCCAGCAGTGTTTTGTCGGGGGGTTACACAGATACGCAGTATTTT CASSVLSGGYTDTQYF
TRBJ1-2 - TRBV6-6 TRBD1 TGTGCCAGCGGGACAGAAGTAGGTGGCTACACCTTC CASGTEVGGYTF
TRBJ2-1 few TRBV3-1/TRBV3-2 TRBD2 TGTGCCAGCAGCCAAGAACACGATAGCGGGGGCCAATACAATGAGCAGTTCTTC CASSQEHDSGGQYNEQFF
TRBJ2-5 - TRBV4-3 TRBD1 TGCGCCAGCAGCCAAGTGACAGGGAATGGAGAGACCCAGTACTTC CASSQVTGNGETQYF
TRBJ1-2 - TRBV15 TRBD1 TGTGCCACCAGCAGGGGGACAGACGGGGCCGGCTACACCTTC CATSRGTDGAGYTF
TRBJ1-4 - TRBV16 TRBD1 TGTGCCAGCAGCCAATCGGAGGACAGGGGTGGAGAAAAACTGTTTTTT CASSQSEDRGGEKLFF
TRBJ1-1 - TRBV6-1 TRBD1 TGTGCCAGCAGTGAGATAGGGGGCTTGAACACTGAAGCTTTCTTT CASSEIGGLNTEAFF
TRBJ1-1 - TRBV3-1/TRBV3-2 TRBD1 TGTGCCAGCAGCCAGGACAGGGGAAAAAGATTAACTGAAGCTTTCTTT CASSQDRGKRLTEAFF
TRBJ2-7 - TRBV4-2 - TGTGCCAGCAGCCAAGAGTCTGCCTACGAGCAGTACTTC CASSQESAYEQYF